This T cell receptor beta chain was profiled in a study of blood T cells in healthy people across ages. The authors ran a second PCR of 7 to 11 cycles using a sample-barcoded 5' primer and a J-beta primer mix. A single record per CDR3 protein comes from TCRdb applying MiXCR to the 5' RACE reads. Here the sample spans over a million distinct CDR3 sequences, 25% being singletons. Every donor provided ten milliliters of peripheral blood. This CDR3 region has 15 residues. The germline CDR1 and CDR2 sequences are LGHDT and YNNKEL (reference sequence). Trimming shortened V by 0 bases and J by 1 base, and 8 bases separated the two germline ends. These data were also filed under a second study, of T cells of mothers and their children.

The chain combines TRBV3-1 with TRBJ2-3, with D uncertain. The receptor's source is a girl aged 2-10 years in good health. Specimen: blood. CDR3 sequence reads: CASSQEPRGTDTQYF. The CDR3 DNA is TGTGCCAGCAGCCAAGAACCTAGAGGCACAGATACGCAGTATTTT.